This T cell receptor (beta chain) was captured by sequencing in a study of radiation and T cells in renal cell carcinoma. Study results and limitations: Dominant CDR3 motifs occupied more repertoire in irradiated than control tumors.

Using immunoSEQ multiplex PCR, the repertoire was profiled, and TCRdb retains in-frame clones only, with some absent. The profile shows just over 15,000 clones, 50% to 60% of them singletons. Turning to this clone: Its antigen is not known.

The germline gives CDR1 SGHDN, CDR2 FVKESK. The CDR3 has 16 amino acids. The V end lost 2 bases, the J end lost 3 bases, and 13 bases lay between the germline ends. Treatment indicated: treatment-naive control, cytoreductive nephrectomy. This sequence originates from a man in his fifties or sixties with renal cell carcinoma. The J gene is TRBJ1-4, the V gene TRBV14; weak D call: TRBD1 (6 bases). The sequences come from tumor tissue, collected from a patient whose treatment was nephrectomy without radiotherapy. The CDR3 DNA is TGTGCCAGCAGCCAAACCCACAGGGTGGCTAATGAAAAACTGTTTTTT. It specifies CASSQTHRVANEKLFF.